This T cell receptor beta chain was recovered during a study of read filtering for tumor transcriptome and immune sequencing. Study-level information: Mean patient age was around 66 years, range 47 to 80; 17 male, over twelve female. Study conclusions and caveats: Even smaller IR-seq throughput identified most shared clonotypes.

From around 440 ng of RNA, a library with molecular barcoded alpha/delta and beta/gamma adaptors was made. TCRdb recomputed calls from the reads with MiXCR, one row per CDR3 protein. Seen here are over 45,000 distinct CDR3 sequences, less than 20% observed once, and the top ten hold around two fifths. CDR3 length: 18 residues. Only one count was recorded for this clonotype. Its antigen is not identified. With only one base between it and a far larger clone, this is likely a read error. The clonotype comes from a donor aged 40 or over with multiple myeloma. V gene TRBV3-2 combines with J gene TRBJ2-2; TRBD2, the table's D call, was not compared with the DNA. TRBV3-2 is a pseudogene segment. The sequenced sample consisted of a population of CD138-negative cells sorted from bone marrow. CDR3 protein: CATSQVVEAGGWTGELFF. CDR3 nucleotides: TGTGCCACCAGCCAAGTTGTAGAAGCGGGAGGATGGACCGGGGAGCTGTTTTTT.